This T cell receptor beta chain came from a study of blood T cell repertoires in COVID-19. About the study: Samples taken during acute and convalescent COVID-19 were collected in the United States, Italy and Spain. PBMCs, B-cell-depleted T cells, or T cells provided the cDNA or gDNA that made up the material.

Method: immunoSEQ multiplex PCR; TCRdb's copy keeps in-frame clones and lacks some. The sample has about 160,000 clones; around 90% are singletons. There are 14 residues in the CDR3. Germline V lookup: CDR1 ENHRY, CDR2 SYGVKD. Losses at the gene ends were 7 bases for V and 3 bases for J; bases not matched to a gene: 4. The TCR comes from a woman aged 55-70 years who had recovered from COVID-19. The source material was peripheral blood. This chain joins TRBV10-3 and TRBJ2-3; TRBD1 aligns across 10 bases. This CDR3 reads CAITGQGGTDTQYF. CDR3 sequence (DNA): TGTGCCATCACTGGACAGGGGGGAACAGATACGCAGTATTTT.